This T cell receptor (beta chain) was sequenced during a study of T-cell reconstitution after alpha-beta-depleted transplantation in children. General study findings and limits: Certain patients had high TCRbeta diversity at day 60, and it came from recipient T cells and thymic progenitors that survived. Several hundred graft clones that had expanded were reportedly the source of alpha-beta T cells about two months after transplant.

This clonotype appeared once. Its matching antigen is unknown. During its preparation, the TCRbeta library received unique molecular identifiers. TCRdb re-called the PCR reads with MiXCR, one entry per CDR3 protein. Altogether 250,000 to 350,000 distinct CDR3 sequences are present, around 25% being singletons, with the ten largest covering around 9.9%. The CDR3 loop spans 13 amino acids. Germline CDR1 SEHNR, CDR2 FQNEAQ (reference sequence). The ends were cut back, 1 base at V and 4 bases at J, with 6 bases in the middle. This TCR was recovered from a male patient younger than 18 who had a stem cell transplant for acute lymphoblastic leukemia, so the T cells may come from the graft donor. The chain carries TRBV7-9 and TRBJ2-3; D not resolved. The sequenced sample was PBMCs, mostly from graft donor cells, obtained 180 days after TCRalphabeta/CD19-depleted stem cell transplant. The CDR3 loop reads CASSLVDADTQYF. The CDR3 nucleotides are TGTGCCAGCAGCTTAGTAGATGCAGATACGCAGTATTTT.